This is a list of T cell receptor beta chains from one sample in a study of shared clonotypes between healthy human individuals. Generated by immunoSEQ multiplex PCR, the TCRdb table keeps only in-frame clones and is missing some. The data contain under 1 million clones, 85% to 95% of them seen just once; the ten biggest clones take up under 30%. The sequencing sample was made of naive CD8+ T cells sorted from blood. These receptor sequences come from a man under 40 in good health. Both conserved end residues are part of each CDR3. A D gene is named only where the DNA matches it firmly. For some rows the clone size is stated as once, few or many, or as a class when expanded; others skip it.

>TRBV28|TRBJ2-7|.|11|.
CAGGPPYEQYF
TGTGCCGGGGGACCTCCCTACGAGCAGTACTTC
>TRBV5-1|TRBJ2-5|.|13|.
CASSLDLSETQYF
TGCGCCAGCAGCTTGGATCTATCGGAGACCCAGTACTTC
>TRBV19|TRBJ2-1|.|15|TRBD1
CASSMTGGIHNEQFF
TGTGCCAGTAGTATGACAGGGGGCATTCACAATGAGCAGTTCTTC
>TRBV10-1|TRBJ2-7|once|15|TRBD1
CASSETGVGDYEQYF
TGCGCCAGCAGTGAGACAGGGGTTGGAGACTACGAGCAGTACTTC
>TRBV4-1|TRBJ2-1|.|14|.
CASSQEGLGNEQFF
TGCGCCAGCAGCCAAGAGGGCCTAGGGAATGAGCAGTTCTTC
>TRBV27|TRBJ2-7|.|16|TRBD2
CASSPFGAGGRYEQYF
TGTGCCAGCAGTCCGTTCGGGGCGGGAGGGCGATACGAGCAGTACTTC
>TRBV6-1|TRBJ2-1|.|15|.
CASREGDWAYNEQFF
TGTGCCAGCAGGGAGGGGGACTGGGCCTACAATGAGCAGTTCTTC
>TRBV5-8|TRBJ1-4|once|13|TRBD1
CASRDRVNEKLFF
TGTGCCAGCCGGGACAGGGTTAATGAAAAACTGTTTTTT
>TRBV2|TRBJ2-2|.|15|.
CASLRAGRATGELFF
TGTGCCAGCCTAAGGGCGGGCCGTGCCACCGGGGAGCTGTTTTTT
>TRBV27|TRBJ1-4|.|14|TRBD1
CASSQGALGEKLFF
TGTGCCAGCAGTCAGGGGGCCTTGGGAGAAAAACTGTTTTTT
>TRBV7-2|TRBJ2-3|.|16|.
CASSLAVRLEVDTQYF
TGTGCCAGCAGCTTAGCAGTCCGTCTAGAGGTTGATACGCAGTATTTT
>TRBV6-4|TRBJ2-3|.|18|TRBD2
CASSDSVTSGSTTDTQYF
TGTGCCAGCAGTGACTCGGTGACTAGCGGGAGCACCACAGATACGCAGTATTTT
>TRBV27|TRBJ2-7|.|13|.
CASSLADTYEQYF
TGTGCCAGCAGTTTAGCGGACACCTACGAGCAGTACTTC
>TRBV7-9|TRBJ2-3|.|17|TRBD2
CAIPGGLAGDHTDTQYF
TGTGCCATTCCCGGGGGACTAGCGGGGGATCACACAGATACGCAGTATTTT
>TRBV11-2|TRBJ2-1|.|14|.
CASSFVAGANEQFF
TGTGCCAGCAGCTTTGTAGCAGGGGCTAATGAGCAGTTCTTC
>TRBV7-8|TRBJ2-5|.|16|TRBD1
CASSLGGTGGGETQYF
TGTGCCAGCAGCTTAGGGGGGACAGGGGGCGGAGAGACCCAGTACTTC
>TRBV15|TRBJ2-1|once|16|.
CATSSPGQGAYNEQFF
TGTGCCACCAGCAGCCCCGGCCAGGGCGCTTACAATGAGCAGTTCTTC
>TRBV27|TRBJ2-1|.|15|TRBD2
CASSLTSGRTSEQFF
TGTGCCAGCAGTTTAACTAGCGGGAGAACGAGTGAGCAGTTCTTC
>TRBV6-6|TRBJ1-1|.|15|.
CASSYLGQPNTEAFF
TGTGCCAGCAGTTACTTAGGACAGCCGAACACTGAAGCTTTCTTT
>TRBV4-3|TRBJ2-5|.|15|TRBD1
CASSQQGQGEETQYF
TGCGCCAGCAGCCAACAAGGGCAGGGGGAAGAGACCCAGTACTTC
>TRBV5-1|TRBJ2-5|.|16|TRBD1
CASSLVATGVGETQYF
TGCGCCAGCAGCTTGGTTGCGACAGGGGTGGGAGAGACCCAGTACTTC
>TRBV29-1|TRBJ2-5|.|16|.
CSVDFRPGGRRETQYF
TGCAGCGTTGATTTTAGGCCAGGGGGGAGGAGGGAGACCCAGTACTTC
>TRBV5-8|TRBJ2-7|.|13|TRBD1
CASSTGTGDEQYF
TGTGCCAGCAGCACCGGGACAGGGGACGAGCAGTACTTC